This T cell receptor beta chain was captured by sequencing in a study of blood T cell repertoires in COVID-19. In the study overall: Whether acute or convalescent, the COVID-19 samples came from the United States, Italy and Spain. The cDNA or gDNA used as material had been derived from T cells, B-cell-depleted T cells, or PBMCs.

Original processing methods: Scientists estimated how many nucleated cells there were by amplifying reference gene primers. Sequenced by immunoSEQ multiplex PCR; TCRdb stores in-frame clones only, minus some. For V, J and clone size, that table is used; D and trimming come from the DNA. The sample consists of over 100,000 clones, less than 85% of them appearing once. V was shortened by 3 bases and J by 7 bases, with 10 bases between the two germline ends. The length of the CDR3 is 12 residues. Looked up from germline, CDR1 is ENHRY and CDR2 is SYGVKD. This chain uses TRBV10-3 with TRBJ2-7, with D hard to call. The sequenced sample was peripheral blood. This TCR was sampled from an older woman with acute or convalescent COVID-19. This chain's CDR3 is CAISDLTEEQYF. The DNA of the CDR3 is TGTGCCATCAGTGATCTAACGGAGGAGCAGTACTTC.